Presented here are 14 T cell receptor beta chains from one specimen sequenced in a study of vaccination effects on CD4 cells after COVID-19 (dated by TCRdb to 2022 to 2024). The library was made by the immunoSEQ multiplex PCR assay. The source is immuneACCESS, and TCRdb retained only in-frame sequences with V and J called. Part of the clones is not carried over; for the studies checked, unresolved V genes explain less than half of this, and the remainder is unexplained. This sample lists about 66,000 clones; around 69% were detected once. The top ten clonotypes cover over 2% of the sample. After approximately 11 days of culture, CD4+ T cells were isolated with the EasySep CD4+ T cell isolation kit. Each participant got two doses of an mRNA SARS-CoV-2 vaccine, either BNT162b2 or mRNA-1273. These receptors lack a known antigen. The sequenced sample was CD4+ T cells from PBMCs cultured without peptide, obtained after COVID-19 vaccination. The receptors stem from a human donor who received a COVID-19 vaccine.

The chain links TRBV3-1 (or the pseudogene TRBV3-2) to TRBJ2-2; D not certain. Looked up from germline, CDR1 is LGHDT and CDR2 is YNNKEL (reference sequence). V lost 7 bases and J lost 2, with 14 bases in between. This CDR3 comprises 15 residues. CDR3 sequence (DNA): TGTGCCAGCACCGGACGATCAGAAAACACCGGGGAGCTGTTTTTT. Translation gives CASTGRSENTGELFF.

The J gene is TRBJ1-5, the V gene TRBV24-1; 7 nucleotides align to TRBD1. The junction had 0 bases not matched to a gene; V was cut back by 1 base and J by 4 bases. From germline, CDR1 is KGHDR and CDR2 SFDVKD. The CDR3 consists of 14 residues. CDR3 region: CATSDLQGNQPQHF. For the CDR3, the DNA is TGTGCCACCAGTGATTTACAGGGGAATCAGCCCCAGCATTTT.

The genes are TRBV18 and TRBJ2-5; D gene unclear. The CDR3 extends over 11 amino acids. Trimming removed 8 bases at V and 1 base at J, with 5 bases between. Germline assignment: CDR1 KGHSH and CDR2 LQKENI. The CDR3 loop reads CASGLQETQYF. CDR3 coding DNA: TGTGCCAGCGGGCTCCAAGAGACCCAGTACTTC.

The V gene is TRBV5-8, the J gene TRBJ1-4; tentative D call: TRBD1 (5 bases). From germline, CDR1 is SGHTS and CDR2 YDEGEE. The CDR3 totals 15 residues. With 3 bases removed from V and 7 bases from J, the gap between germline ends came to 16 bases. CDR3 amino acids: CASSSGQGVAEKLFF. In nucleotides, the CDR3 is TGTGCCAGCAGCTCCGGGCAGGGAGTGGCTGAAAAACTGTTTTTT.

V is TRBV5-5 and J is TRBJ2-5, with TRBD1 matching 7 bases. The junction had 8 bases not matched to a gene; V was cut back by 1 base and J by 5 bases. The CDR3 contains 15 residues. Looked up from germline, CDR1 is SGHKS and CDR2 is YYEKEE (reference sequence). CDR3 bases: TGTGCCAGCAGCTTGTATGAGGGGGCCGGGGAGACCCAGTACTTC. It yields the protein CASSLYEGAGETQYF. Full variable domain (missing parts from reference TRBV5-5 and TRBJ2-5): DAGVTQSPTHLIKTRGQQVTLRCSPISGHKSVSWYQQVLGQGPQFIFQYYEKEERGRGNFPDRFSARQFPNYSSELNVNALLLGDSALYLCASSLYEGAGETQYFGPGTRLLVL.

The chain joins TRBV7-3 to TRBJ2-6, with 8 bases lining up with TRBD1. V gave up 3 bases and J gave up 1 base; unmatched junction bases: 5. Germline CDR1 and CDR2: SGHTA and FQGTGA. The CDR3 sequence is 17 residues long. The CDR3 region has the DNA TGTGCCAGCAGCTTGGATCGACAGGGGTCTGGGGCCAACGTCCTGACTTTC. Its translation: CASSLDRQGSGANVLTF.

J is TRBJ1-4 and V is TRBV7-9; perhaps TRBD1 as D (6 bases). Germline lookup yields CDR1 SEHNR and CDR2 FQNEAQ (reference sequence). V was pared by 4 bases and J by 5 bases, with 17 bases between. The CDR3 consists of 16 residues. The CDR3 DNA is TGTGCCAGCAGCTCGCAATGGGGGGCCTCGAATGAAAAACTGTTTTTT. Translated, it gives CASSSQWGASNEKLFF.

The rearrangement uses TRBV11-3 and TRBJ2-5, with D perhaps given as TRBD1 or TRBD2 (5 bases each). The CDR3 length is 15 residues. Germline V CDR1 and CDR2: SGHNT, YENEEA. The V gene lost 4 bases and the J gene lost 5 bases, with 17 bases spanning the gap. The CDR3 sequence: CASSSNRDGGETQYF. DNA for the CDR3: TGTGCCAGCAGCTCAAACCGGGACGGCGGCGAGACCCAGTACTTC.

This clone was counted once. The chain uses TRBV7-3 and TRBJ2-6, with D perhaps TRBD1 (6 bases). Germline-derived CDR1 and CDR2 are SGHTA and FQGTGA. V was clipped by 2 bases and J by 4 bases, with 18 bases between them. The CDR3 spans 18 residues. CDR3 residues: CASSLQGPPVSGANVLTF. DNA of the CDR3: TGTGCCAGCAGCTTACAGGGGCCCCCGGTATCCGGGGCCAACGTCCTGACTTTC. Full variable domain (outside the CDR3, taken from reference TRBV7-3 and TRBJ2-6): GAGVSQTPSNKVTEKGKYVELRCDPISGHTALYWYRQSLGQGPEFLIYFQGTGAADDSGLPNDRFFAVRPEGSVSTLKIQRTERGDSAVYLCASSLQGPPVSGANVLTFGAGSRLTVL.

The chain links TRBV5-1 to TRBJ1-6; possible D gene TRBD1, 6 bases. Looked up from germline, CDR1 is SGHRS and CDR2 is YFSETQ. The CDR3 totals 15 residues. V was cut by 2 bases and J by 2 bases, with 8 bases left in between. The DNA of the CDR3 is TGCGCCAGCAGCTTAGAGGGGGCCTATAATTCACCCCTCCACTTT. This translates into CASSLEGAYNSPLHF.

The V and J genes are TRBV5-1 and TRBJ2-2; 8 positions agree with TRBD2. V was pared by 0 bases and J by 2 bases, with 3 bases of the junction left unmatched. The CDR3 length is 16 residues. Germline CDR1 is SGHRS and CDR2 is YFSETQ. As DNA, the CDR3 is TGCGCCAGCAGCTTGGCGGGGGGGACCAACACCGGGGAGCTGTTTTTT. It is translated as CASSLAGGTNTGELFF.

This clone was observed a few times. V usage is TRBV15 and J usage is TRBJ1-6; D call uncertain. This CDR3 has 12 amino acids. In germline, CDR1 is LNHNV, CDR2 YYDKDF (reference sequence). The germline V and J ends were trimmed by 5 bases and 7 bases, with 6 bases remaining between them. The CDR3 DNA follows: TGTGCCACCAGCCCAGGAAATTCACCCCTCCACTTT. Its translation: CATSPGNSPLHF.

The chain links TRBV10-3 to TRBJ1-1; weak D call: TRBD1 (6 bases). The V gene lost 7 bases and the J gene lost 1 base, with 16 bases spanning the gap. The CDR3 length is 15 residues. From germline, CDR1 is ENHRY and CDR2 SYGVKD. The CDR3 loop is CAIKDTGQSNTEAFF. The CDR3 region has the DNA TGTGCCATCAAGGATACAGGGCAGTCGAACACTGAAGCTTTCTTT.

The rearrangement links TRBV2 to TRBJ1-2; no reliable D call. V lost 3 bases to trimming and J lost 4 bases, with 9 bases between them. Per the germline V gene, CDR1 is SNHLY and CDR2 is FYNNEI. The CDR3 extends over 13 amino acids. Here the CDR3 reads CASSDGWVYGYTF. CDR3 sequence (DNA): TGTGCCAGCAGTGATGGGTGGGTCTATGGCTACACCTTC.